These 5 T cell receptor beta chains were all obtained from the same sample, sequenced in a study of post-analysis software for immune sequencing data. The study's findings and limits: Higher frequency in patients than in controls was seen for about five TRBV segments, with TRBV5-6, TRBV5-1 and TRBV20-1 among them.

These receptors lack a known antigen. Unique molecular identifiers were built into the TCR beta cDNA libraries. TCRdb recomputed calls from the PCR reads with MiXCR, one row per CDR3 protein. Of more than 450,000 distinct CDR3 sequences in the sample, roughly 46% were seen once. Sequenced material: blood. Receptor source: a girl between 10 and 17 years old with multiple sclerosis.

CDR3 sequence reads: CASSWTSGRNEQFF. For the CDR3, the DNA is TGTGCCAGCAGTTGGACTAGCGGGAGGAATGAGCAGTTCTTC. The rearrangement links TRBV12-3 or TRBV12-4 to TRBJ2-1, with 14 bases identical to TRBD2. The V segment lost 4 bases and the J segment 7 bases; nucleotides outside the gene matches: 0. CDR3 size: 14 residues.

The table lists this clonotype with a few counts. V and J are TRBV12-3 or TRBV12-4 and TRBJ2-5; maybe TRBD2 (6 bases). Trimming took 6 bases from V and 5 from J, leaving 13 bases between them. The CDR3 contains 13 residues. For the CDR3, the DNA is TGTGCCAGCAGCCTTAGGGACTTTGAGACCCAGTACTTC. This encodes CASSLRDFETQYF.

This sequence joins TRBV7-2 and TRBJ2-3, with TRBD1 matching over 10 bases. The CDR3 has 15 residues. Looked up from germline, CDR1 is SGHTA and CDR2 is FQGNSA. The trim removed 2 bases at V and 4 bases at J, leaving 3 bases unmatched. The CDR3, as DNA: TGTGCCAGCAGCTTAAGACAGGGGGCGGCAGATACGCAGTATTTT. This encodes CASSLRQGAADTQYF. Looking up the rest from reference TRBV7-2 and TRBJ2-3 gives the full variable domain: GAGVSQSPSNKVTEKGKDVELRCDPISGHTALYWYRQSLGQGLEFLIYFQGNSAPDKSGLPSDRFSAERTGGSVSTLTIQRTQQEDSAVYLCASSLRQGAADTQYFGPGTRLTVL.

This clonotype was counted a few times. The chain joins TRBV5-1 to TRBJ2-7; TRBD1 agrees at 8 bases. Germline values: CDR1 SGHRS, CDR2 YFSETQ. The trim removed 2 bases at V and 5 bases at J, leaving 9 bases unmatched. The CDR3 has 15 amino acids. CDR3 amino acids: CASSLPDRGAHEQYF. DNA of the CDR3: TGCGCCAGCAGCTTACCTGACAGGGGAGCCCACGAGCAGTACTTC.

This clonotype has just one count. Compared with germline, one end of the junction differs, possibly owing to a read error. V gene TRBV7-6 combines with J gene TRBJ2-7; a weak D match, TRBD1 (6 bases). The CDR3 runs 15 residues. CDR1 and CDR2 (germline): SGHVS, FNYEAQ. The CDR3, as DNA: TGTGCCAGCAGCGACCCGACTGGGGGCTCCCACGAGCAGTACTTC. This codes for CASSDPTGGSHEQYF.